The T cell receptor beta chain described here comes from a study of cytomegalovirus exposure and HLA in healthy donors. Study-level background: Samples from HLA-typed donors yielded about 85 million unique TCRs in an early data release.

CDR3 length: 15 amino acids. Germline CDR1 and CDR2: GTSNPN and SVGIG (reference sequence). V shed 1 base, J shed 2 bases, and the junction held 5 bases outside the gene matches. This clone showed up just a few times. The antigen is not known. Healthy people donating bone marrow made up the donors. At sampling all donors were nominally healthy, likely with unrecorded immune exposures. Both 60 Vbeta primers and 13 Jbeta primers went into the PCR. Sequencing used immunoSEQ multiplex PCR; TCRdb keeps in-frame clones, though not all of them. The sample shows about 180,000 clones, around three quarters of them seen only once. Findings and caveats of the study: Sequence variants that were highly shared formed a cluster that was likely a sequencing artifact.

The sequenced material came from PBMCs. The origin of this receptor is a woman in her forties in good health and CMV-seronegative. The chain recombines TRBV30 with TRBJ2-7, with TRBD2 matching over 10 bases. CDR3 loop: CAWSAGTSATYEQYF. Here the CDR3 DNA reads TGTGCCTGGAGTGCCGGGACTAGCGCAACCTACGAGCAGTACTTC.